Following are 7 T cell receptor beta chains from one sample sequenced in a study of CD8+CD57+ T cells in acquired aplastic anemia. CDR3 and TCR beta VDJ profiling relied on a genomic DNA template. Each CDR3 protein gets one entry after TCRdb re-called the reads with MiXCR. The data contain 350,000 to 450,000 distinct CDR3 sequences, roughly 64% of them singletons. The sequenced sample was sorted CD4+, CD8+, or CD8+CD57+ T cells (not recorded which) from PBMCs. These receptors were obtained from a human donor in good health, serving as a control.

The rearrangement links TRBV29-1 to TRBJ1-2, with TRBD1 identical over 7 bases. Germline CDR1 reads SQVTM; CDR2 reads ANQGSEA. This CDR3 spans 12 amino acids. The CDR3 DNA is TGCGCCGGGACAGAGGCTAACTATGGCTACACCTTC. Protein sequence: CAGTEANYGYTF.

The rearrangement links TRBV7-8 to TRBJ1-1; 7 bases are a match to TRBD1. CDR1 and CDR2 from the germline V gene are SGHVS and FQNEAQ. V shed 5 bases and J 6 bases; nucleotides not matched to a gene: 9. The CDR3 contains 14 residues. The CDR3 DNA sequence: TGTGCCAGCAGCCTGAGACAGGGTTCGGCTGAAGCTTTCTTT. Translated, it gives CASSLRQGSAEAFF.

This chain links TRBV5-4 with TRBJ2-7; 10 positions match TRBD1. V lost 2 bases, J lost 2 bases, and 10 bases stayed unmatched. Germline V gives CDR1 SGHNT, CDR2 YYREEE (reference sequence). There are 17 residues in the CDR3. Written as DNA, the CDR3 is TGTGCCAGCAGCTTAACACCAGGGACAGGGGAACCCTACGAGCAGTACTTC. Residues: CASSLTPGTGEPYEQYF.

This clonotype was seen just once. Sequence at one end of the junction differs from germline and may be a read error. The CDR3 reads CASTFVSEETQYF. The CDR3 DNA is TGCGCCAGCACCTTTGTTTCGGAGGAGACCCAGTACTTC. The J gene is TRBJ2-5, the V gene TRBV12-3 or TRBV12-4; no clear D. This CDR3 spans 13 amino acids.

CDR3 loop: CASSLAGAGYGYTF. The CDR3 DNA reads as TGTGCCAGCAGCTTGGCGGGGGCTGGCTATGGCTACACCTTC. The J gene is TRBJ1-2, the V gene TRBV5-4; maybe TRBD1 (6 bases). This CDR3 contains 14 residues. V was trimmed by 0 bases and J by 4 bases, leaving 10 bases between them. Germline CDR1 is SGHNT and CDR2 is YYREEE (reference sequence).

This clonotype came up many times. This chain uses TRBV6-2 or TRBV6-3 with TRBJ2-5; a possible D gene is TRBD2 (6 bases). Germline loops: CDR1 MNHEY, CDR2 SVGEGT. Trimming removed 5 bases at V and 5 bases at J, with 12 bases between. This CDR3 has 13 residues. The CDR3 is CASSPTGGETQYF. CDR3 coding DNA: TGTGCCAGCAGTCCGACTGGGGGGGAGACCCAGTACTTC.

This clonotype was recorded many times. The chain recombines TRBV6-1 with TRBJ2-7; no clear D gene. Germline lookup yields CDR1 MNHNS and CDR2 SASEGT. V gave up 2 bases and J gave up 3 bases, with 14 bases separating them. The CDR3 covers 15 residues. CDR3 loop: CASSESARRIYEQYF. As DNA, the CDR3 is TGTGCCAGCAGTGAATCTGCCCGCAGGATCTACGAGCAGTACTTC.